The 28 T cell receptor beta chains given below trace back to one sample, sequenced in a study of T cell changes during pregnancy in multiple sclerosis. Repertoires were generated with immunoSEQ multiplex PCR, while TCRdb's copy carries only in-frame clones and drops some. Among approximately 61,000 clones listed, over 75% were seen once. The material sequenced was peripheral blood, taken in the first trimester of pregnancy. Source of these receptors: a female donor with multiple sclerosis, enrolled in a pregnancy study.

The chain combines TRBV5-6 with TRBJ2-2, with 7 bases fitting TRBD2. Germline lookup yields CDR1 SGHDT and CDR2 YYEEEE. This CDR3 spans 17 amino acids. J was trimmed by 3 bases and V by 4 bases; bases with no gene match: 12. In DNA, the CDR3 is TGTGCCAGCAGCGGGGAGGGAATAGGACATTACACCGGGGAGCTGTTTTTT. Protein sequence: CASSGEGIGHYTGELFF.

The rearrangement joins TRBV2 to TRBJ1-2; D gene unclear. CDR1 and CDR2 from the germline V gene are SNHLY and FYNNEI. The CDR3 totals 14 residues. Trimming took off 7 bases at V and 2 bases at J, with 14 bases between the two ends. CDR3 sequence: CASISQVPNYGYTF. CDR3 sequence (DNA): TGTGCCAGCATTTCCCAGGTACCGAACTATGGCTACACCTTC.

The chain couples TRBV5-1 to TRBJ2-5, with 13 bases fitting TRBD2. The CDR3 runs to 16 residues. The germline CDR1 and CDR2 sequences are SGHRS and YFSETQ. The V segment lost 0 bases and the J segment 4 bases; nucleotides outside the gene matches: 3. The DNA of the CDR3 is TGCGCCAGCAGCTTGGGACTAGCGGGAGGTCGAGAGACCCAGTACTTC. The encoded protein is CASSLGLAGGRETQYF.

The chain recombines TRBV5-4 with TRBJ2-1; 7 bases align to TRBD2. CDR3 size: 15 residues. The germline gives CDR1 SGHNT, CDR2 YYREEE (reference sequence). With V trimmed by 3 bases and J by 3 bases, 6 bases remained unmatched. The chain's CDR3 is CASSSAASGYNEQFF. Here the CDR3 DNA reads TGTGCCAGCAGCTCGGCGGCTAGCGGCTACAATGAGCAGTTCTTC.

The chain employs TRBV30 and TRBJ2-1; tentatively, D is TRBD2 (5 bases). V lost 5 bases, J lost 2 bases, and 19 bases lay in between. This CDR3 region has 16 residues. The germline CDR1 and CDR2 sequences are GTSNPN and SVGIG (reference sequence). The CDR3 sequence is CAWENAKRYPYNEQFF. DNA of the CDR3: TGTGCCTGGGAAAATGCAAAGCGGTATCCCTACAATGAGCAGTTCTTC. The whole variable domain, remainder taken from reference TRBV30 and TRBJ2-1, is SQTIHQWPATLVQPVGSPLSLECTVEGTSNPNLYWYRQAAGRGLQLLFYSVGIGQISSEVPQNLSASRPQDRQFILSSKKLLLSDSGFYLCAWENAKRYPYNEQFFGPGTRLTVL.

This rearrangement joins TRBV28 to TRBJ2-1; the D gene is possibly TRBD1 (6 bases). The CDR3 extends over 12 amino acids. V was cut by 6 bases and J by 6 bases, with 9 bases left in between. Germline CDR1 MDHEN, CDR2 SYDVKM. CDR3: CASRQGRNEQFF. For the CDR3, the DNA is TGTGCCAGCAGGCAGGGGCGCAATGAGCAGTTCTTC.

This clone was counted once. V usage is TRBV7-2 and J usage is TRBJ1-3; possible D gene TRBD1, 5 bases. The germline V and J ends were trimmed by 0 bases and 4 bases, with 10 bases remaining between them. This CDR3 contains 15 residues. CDR1 and CDR2 from the germline V gene are SGHTA and FQGNSA. The CDR3 loop is CASSLARGRGNTIYF. CDR3 sequence (DNA): TGTGCCAGCAGCTTAGCACGGGGGAGAGGAAACACCATATATTTT.

The gene calls are TRBV14 and TRBJ1-4, with TRBD1 matching over 9 bases. CDR3 length: 16 amino acids. The V and J ends lost 4 bases and 6 bases, in that order; junction bases with no gene match: 9. Germline V CDR1 and CDR2: SGHDN, FVKESK. The CDR3: CASSLITGGWDEKLFF. DNA of the CDR3: TGTGCCAGCAGCCTCATAACAGGGGGCTGGGATGAAAAACTGTTTTTT. Combining the CDR3 with reference TRBV14 and TRBJ1-4 gives the whole variable domain EAGVTQFPSHSVIEKGQTVTLRCDPISGHDNLYWYRRVMGKEIKFLLHFVKESKQDESGMPNNRFLAERTGGTYSTLKVQPAELEDSGVYFCASSLITGGWDEKLFFGSGTQLSVL.

The chain is built from TRBV4-1 and TRBJ2-3; D not certain. Trimming pared 1 base from V and 0 bases from J, leaving 14 bases between. CDR3 length equals 17 residues. Germline CDR1 is MGHRA and CDR2 is YSYEKL. The DNA for the CDR3 is TGCGCCAGCAGCCAAGTGAGAGTGGGCATAAGCACAGATACGCAGTATTTT. Protein sequence: CASSQVRVGISTDTQYF.

The rearrangement links TRBV27 to TRBJ2-1; 12 bases are shared with TRBD2. J was trimmed by 12 bases and V by 5 bases; bases with no gene match: 11. Germline-derived CDR1 and CDR2 are MNHEY and SMNVEV (reference sequence). The CDR3 spans 15 residues. The CDR3 bases are TGTGCCAGCAGTCCAACGGGACTAGCGGGCCTCGGGCAGTTCTTC. Encoded protein: CASSPTGLAGLGQFF.

This clone was detected once. The genes are TRBV6-1 and TRBJ1-4; possibly TRBD1 for D (6 bases). CDR3 length: 15 amino acids. V lost 3 bases and J lost 7, with 15 bases in between. The germline V gene encodes CDR1 MNHNS and CDR2 SASEGT. CDR3 nucleotides: TGTGCCAGCAGTGATGAAACAGGGAGTTCTGAAAAACTGTTTTTT. Its protein is CASSDETGSSEKLFF.

This clone was recorded a few times. The gene calls are TRBV4-1 and TRBJ1-2; possible D gene TRBD1, 5 bases. Trimming removed 4 bases from V and 4 bases from J, with 10 bases in between. The germline V gene encodes CDR1 MGHRA and CDR2 YSYEKL. The CDR3 runs to 13 residues. This chain's CDR3 is CASSLWTSYGYTF. DNA of the CDR3: TGCGCCAGCAGCCTCTGGACAAGCTATGGCTACACCTTC.

The CDR3: CASSASSNTGELFF. CDR3 sequence (DNA): TGTGCCAGTAGTGCGAGTTCGAACACCGGGGAGCTGTTTTTT. The J gene is TRBJ2-2, the V gene TRBV19; D is undetermined. The CDR3 is made up of 14 amino acids. Germline-derived CDR1 and CDR2 are LNHDA and SQIVND (reference sequence). The ends were cut back, 5 bases at V and 0 bases at J, with 7 bases in the middle.

This rearrangement joins TRBV21-1 to TRBJ1-2. TRBV21-1 is a pseudogene. The CDR3 has 14 amino acids. The CDR3 DNA reads as TGTGCCAGCAGCAAAGGGGTGGGGAGCTATGGCTACACCTTC. It is translated as CASSKGVGSYGYTF.

The chain is built from TRBV4-1 and TRBJ2-3, with D unresolved. Germline loops: CDR1 MGHRA, CDR2 YSYEKL. This CDR3 region has 13 residues. The V end was cut by 6 bases, the J end by 1 base, with 8 bases between. The CDR3 nucleotides are TGCGCCAGCAGTCATCCCCGCACAGATACGCAGTATTTT. The encoded protein is CASSHPRTDTQYF.

The V and J genes are TRBV30 and TRBJ1-2; D is undetermined. Germline V gene data show CDR1 as GTSNPN and CDR2 as SVGIG (reference sequence). Trimming removed 2 bases at V and 4 bases at J, with 11 bases between. The CDR3 consists of 13 residues. CDR3 sequence (DNA): TGTGCCTGGAGTCCGGGTATGGGCTATGGCTACACCTTC. Its translation is CAWSPGMGYGYTF.

The chain carries TRBV19 and TRBJ1-2, with 8 bases aligning to TRBD1. The germline gives CDR1 LNHDA, CDR2 SQIVND (reference sequence). Trimming cost V 5 bases and J 7 bases; bases outside gene matches: 12. The CDR3 is 15 residues long. The CDR3, as DNA: TGTGCCAGTAGTTCAGGACAGGGAGGAGCTATTGGCTACACCTTC. This encodes CASSSGQGGAIGYTF.

The chain employs TRBV7-3 and TRBJ2-1, with 12 positions matching TRBD2. This CDR3 has 17 residues. CDR1 SGHTA and CDR2 FQGTGA come from the germline V gene. After removal of 5 bases from V and 9 bases from J, the junction contained 14 bases not matched to a gene. The CDR3 DNA is TGTGCCAGCAGCGCTCAGGACCTAGCGGGAGGGCCTGGTGAGCAGTTCTTC. It specifies CASSAQDLAGGPGEQFF.

The chain employs TRBV7-9 and TRBJ1-2; unclear D gene. Germline values: CDR1 SEHNR, CDR2 FQNEAQ (reference sequence). CDR3 length equals 15 residues. The V end was cut by 1 base, the J end by 1 base, with 10 bases between. The CDR3 loop reads CASSLVLSGNYGYTF. The CDR3 nucleotides are TGTGCCAGCAGCTTAGTTTTATCGGGTAACTATGGCTACACCTTC.

V gene TRBV19 combines with J gene TRBJ2-7; D is unclear. CDR3 length: 14 amino acids. V was pared by 1 base and J by 0 bases, with 7 bases between. CDR1 is LNHDA, CDR2 SQIVND, per germline (reference sequence). CDR3: CASSIVLSSYEQYF. In nucleotides, the CDR3 is TGTGCCAGTAGTATAGTCCTAAGCTCCTACGAGCAGTACTTC. The variable domain in full, completed from reference TRBV19 and TRBJ2-7, reads DGGITQSPKYLFRKEGQNVTLSCEQNLNHDAMYWYRQDPGQGLRLIYYSQIVNDFQKGDIAEGYSVSREKKESFPLTVTSAQKNPTAFYLCASSIVLSSYEQYFGPGTRLTVT.

This rearrangement joins TRBV14 to TRBJ2-1, with 9 bases identical to TRBD2. After removal of 0 bases from V and 11 bases from J, the junction contained 8 bases not matched to a gene. Germline loops: CDR1 SGHDN, CDR2 FVKESK. CDR3 length equals 15 residues. DNA of the CDR3: TGTGCCAGCAGCCAAGATAGGCTAGCGGGGAACCAGCAGTTCTTC. Its translation is CASSQDRLAGNQQFF.

CDR3 in amino acids: CASTSPTGGNQPQHF. CDR3 in DNA: TGTGCCAGCACTTCTCCGACAGGGGGCAATCAGCCCCAGCATTTT. The V gene is TRBV28, the J gene TRBJ1-5; 8 nucleotides agree with TRBD1. The CDR3 covers 15 residues. The V gene end was trimmed by 7 bases and the J gene end by 2 bases; junction bases not matched to a gene: 7. The germline V gene encodes CDR1 MDHEN and CDR2 SYDVKM.

This clone was found once. J is TRBJ2-2 and V is TRBV28, with TRBD2 as a possible D gene (6 bases). Trimming stripped 4 bases from V and 4 bases from J, with 13 bases between. The germline V gene encodes CDR1 MDHEN and CDR2 SYDVKM. CDR3 length: 15 residues. The CDR3: CASSSSAKTTGELFF. CDR3 nucleotide sequence: TGTGCCAGCAGTTCTAGCGCGAAAACCACCGGGGAGCTGTTTTTT. Full variable domain (rest looked up from reference TRBV28 and TRBJ2-2): DVKVTQSSRYLVKRTGEKVFLECVQDMDHENMFWYRQDPGLGLRLIYFSYDVKMKEKGDIPEGYSVSREKKERFSLILESASTNQTSMYLCASSSSAKTTGELFFGEGSRLTVL.

V gene TRBV29-1 combines with J gene TRBJ1-1, with D tentatively TRBD1 (6 bases). The CDR3 runs 13 residues. The V and J ends lost 6 bases and 0 bases respectively, with 11 bases between them. Per the germline V gene, CDR1 is SQVTM and CDR2 is ANQGSEA. The CDR3 DNA reads as TGCAGCGTCGCAACAGGGATGAACACTGAAGCTTTCTTT. Its protein product is CSVATGMNTEAFF. Full variable domain (rest looked up from reference TRBV29-1 and TRBJ1-1): SAVISQKPSRDICQRGTSLTIQCQVDSQVTMMFWYRQQPGQSLTLIATANQGSEATYESGFVIDKFPISRPNLTFSTLTVSNMSPEDSSIYLCSVATGMNTEAFFGQGTRLTVV.

V gene TRBV25-1 combines with J gene TRBJ2-1, with 10 bases matching TRBD2. CDR3 size: 14 residues. The junction had 4 bases not matched to a gene; V was cut back by 4 bases and J by 7 bases. The germline V gene has CDR1 MGHDK and CDR2 SYGVNS. The CDR3 sequence is CASSASSGSNEQFF. CDR3 bases: TGTGCCAGCAGTGCTTCTAGCGGGAGTAATGAGCAGTTCTTC.

The chain uses TRBV5-1 and TRBJ2-1; a weak D match, TRBD2 (8 bases). The CDR3 covers 15 residues. Germline lookup yields CDR1 SGHRS and CDR2 YFSETQ. V was cut by 7 bases and J by 4 bases, with 18 bases left in between. The CDR3 here is CASAGGASGYNEQFF. The CDR3 DNA follows: TGCGCCAGCGCAGGGGGGGCTAGCGGGTACAATGAGCAGTTCTTC.

This clone was seen just once. This sequence joins TRBV2 and TRBJ2-7; D gene uncertain. The length of the CDR3 is 12 residues. Per germline, CDR1 SNHLY and CDR2 FYNNEI. V lost 6 bases and J 3 bases, leaving 9 bases between the germline ends. CDR3 DNA: TGTGCCAGCAGCACCGACAACTACGAGCAGTACTTC. Translating it yields CASSTDNYEQYF.

The chain has TRBV28 and TRBJ1-2; D is undetermined. Germline values: CDR1 MDHEN, CDR2 SYDVKM. The CDR3 spans 12 residues. CDR3 region: CVCHSRSTGYTF. The CDR3 DNA sequence: TGTGTCTGCCACTCTAGGTCTACTGGCTACACCTTC.